This T cell receptor beta chain was sequenced in a study of cytotoxic CD8 clonotypes in ibrutinib-treated CLL. Study-wide context: Patients gave response samples after a median about 12 months of treatment, range 6 to 36. Study-wide results and caveats: Clonality climbed at ibrutinib response, then dropped toward baseline at progression. At baseline, clonality was higher than in age-matched healthy donors and correlated with CD8+ counts.

Only in-frame clones appear in the TCRdb table, and some are missing; sequencing was by immunoSEQ multiplex PCR. Altogether some 200,000 clones are present, around 75% being singletons, with the ten largest covering around 5.9%. Comment on this clone: The antigen is unknown.

V lost 7 bases, J lost 10 bases, and 15 bases stayed unmatched. The CDR3 runs 15 residues. The germline V gene has CDR1 SNHLY and CDR2 FYNNEI. The origin of this receptor is a human donor with chronic lymphocytic leukemia. This chain joins TRBV2 and TRBJ2-3; TRBD2 matches at 9 bases. The sample consisted of PBMCs, taken after 12 months of ibrutinib treatment. The CDR3 coding sequence is TGTGCCAGCACCGAATATGGGACTAGCCTCTATGCGCAGTATTTT. Translating it yields CASTEYGTSLYAQYF.